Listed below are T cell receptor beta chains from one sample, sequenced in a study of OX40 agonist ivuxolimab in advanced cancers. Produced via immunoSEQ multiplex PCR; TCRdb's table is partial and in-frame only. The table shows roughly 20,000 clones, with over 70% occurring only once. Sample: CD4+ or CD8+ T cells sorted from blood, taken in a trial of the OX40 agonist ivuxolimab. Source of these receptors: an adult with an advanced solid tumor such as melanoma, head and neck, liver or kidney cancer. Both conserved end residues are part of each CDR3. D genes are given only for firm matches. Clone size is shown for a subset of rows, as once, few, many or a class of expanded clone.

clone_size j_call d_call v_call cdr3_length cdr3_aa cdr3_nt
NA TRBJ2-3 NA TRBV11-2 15 CASRPEGRTTDTQYF TGTGCCAGCAGACCTGAAGGCAGGACTACAGATACGCAGTATTTT
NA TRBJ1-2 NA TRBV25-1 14 CASSIGRTSYGYTF TGTGCCAGCAGCATTGGCAGGACAAGCTATGGCTACACCTTC
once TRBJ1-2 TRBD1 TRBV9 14 CASSEQGANYGYTF TGTGCCAGCAGCGAACAGGGGGCGAACTATGGCTACACCTTC
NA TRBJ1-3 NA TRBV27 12 CASSSGLNTIYF TGTGCCAGCAGTTCGGGATTAAACACCATATATTTT
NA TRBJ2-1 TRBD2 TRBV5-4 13 CASSGGIGTRQFF TGTGCCAGCAGCGGGGGGATCGGGACTAGGCAGTTCTTC
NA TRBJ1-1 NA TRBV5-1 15 CASSWDDAMNTEAFF TGCGCCAGCAGCTGGGACGACGCTATGAACACTGAAGCTTTCTTT
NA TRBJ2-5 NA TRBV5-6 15 CASSFGIRGQETQYF TGTGCCAGCAGCTTTGGGATAAGGGGCCAAGAGACCCAGTACTTC
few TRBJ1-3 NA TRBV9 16 CASSVGPTTSGNTIYF TGTGCCAGCAGCGTAGGACCCACCACCTCTGGAAACACCATATATTTT
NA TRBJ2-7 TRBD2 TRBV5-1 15 CASSLDPGGIYEQYF TGCGCCAGCAGCTTGGATCCGGGAGGTATATACGAGCAGTACTTC
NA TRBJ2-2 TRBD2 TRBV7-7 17 CASSASGRAGDTGELFF TGTGCCAGCAGCGCCAGCGGGAGGGCGGGGGACACCGGGGAGCTGTTTTTT
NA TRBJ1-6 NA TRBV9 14 CASSVAVNRSPLHF TGTGCCAGCAGCGTAGCGGTCAATCGTTCACCCCTCCACTTT
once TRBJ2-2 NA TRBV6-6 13 CASRSFFSGELFF TGTGCCAGCAGATCGTTTTTCTCCGGGGAGCTGTTTTTT
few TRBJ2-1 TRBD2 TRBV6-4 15 CASSPGGVPYNEQFF TGTGCCAGCAGCCCCGGGGGGGTACCCTACAATGAGCAGTTCTTC
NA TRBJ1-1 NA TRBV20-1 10 CSATGTEAFF TGCAGTGCGACCGGGACAGAAGCTTTCTTT
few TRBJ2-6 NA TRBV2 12 CANALAANVLTF TGTGCTAATGCCCTGGCGGCCAACGTCCTGACTTTC
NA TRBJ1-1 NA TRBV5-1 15 CASSATGGSNTEAFF TGCGCCAGCAGCGCCACCGGGGGCTCGAACACTGAAGCTTTCTTT
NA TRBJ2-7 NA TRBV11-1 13 CASSLLGSGEQYF TGTGCCAGCAGCTTGTTAGGGTCGGGCGAGCAGTACTTC
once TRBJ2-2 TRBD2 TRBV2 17 CASSPGTSGAYTGELFF TGTGCCAGCAGCCCGGGGACTAGCGGGGCCTACACCGGGGAGCTGTTTTTT
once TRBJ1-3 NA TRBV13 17 CASSKWESPSSGNTIYF TGTGCCAGCAGCAAGTGGGAGAGCCCGAGCTCTGGAAACACCATATATTTT
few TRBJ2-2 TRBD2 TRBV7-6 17 CASSFGAGGPGTGELFF TGTGCCAGCAGCTTCGGAGCGGGAGGGCCGGGCACCGGGGAGCTGTTTTTT
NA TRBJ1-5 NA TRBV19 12 CASSTPGVPQHF TGTGCCAGTAGTACCCCTGGGGTTCCCCAGCATTTT
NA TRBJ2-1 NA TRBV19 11 CASLAGNEQFF TGTGCCAGTCTGGCGGGAAATGAGCAGTTCTTC
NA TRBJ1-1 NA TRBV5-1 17 CASSLERGMGVNTEAFF TGCGCCAGCAGCTTGGAACGGGGGATGGGGGTCAACACTGAAGCTTTCTTT
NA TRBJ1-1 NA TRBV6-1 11 CASSTARGAFF TGTGCCAGCAGTACGGCCAGAGGGGCTTTCTTT
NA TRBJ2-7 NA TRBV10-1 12 CASSEGTYEQYF TGCGCCAGCAGTGAAGGGACCTACGAGCAGTACTTC
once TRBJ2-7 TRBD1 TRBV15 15 CATSRDAQGPYEQYF TGTGCCACCAGCAGAGATGCACAGGGGCCCTACGAGCAGTACTTC
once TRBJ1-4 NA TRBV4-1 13 CASSPRIVEKLFF TGCGCCAGCAGCCCCAGGATCGTGGAAAAACTGTTTTTT
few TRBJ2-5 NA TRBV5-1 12 CASGHTRETQYF TGCGCCAGCGGCCACACAAGGGAGACCCAGTACTTC
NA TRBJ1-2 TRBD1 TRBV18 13 CASSTDRVYGYTF TGTGCCAGCTCAACTGACAGGGTTTATGGCTACACCTTC
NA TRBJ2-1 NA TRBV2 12 CASTLPPNEQFF TGTGCCAGCACCCTGCCCCCCAATGAGCAGTTCTTC
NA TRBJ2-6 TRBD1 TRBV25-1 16 CASSGDRVSGANVLTF TGTGCCAGCAGTGGTGACAGGGTCTCTGGGGCCAACGTCCTGACTTTC
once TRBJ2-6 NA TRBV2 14 CASVQNSGANVLTF TGTGCCAGCGTACAAAACTCTGGGGCCAACGTCCTGACTTTC
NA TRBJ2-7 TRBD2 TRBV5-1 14 CASSFSGGNSQQYF TGCGCCAGCAGCTTCTCCGGGGGGAATTCTCAGCAGTACTTC
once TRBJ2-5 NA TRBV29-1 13 CSVVLGAGETQYF TGCAGCGTTGTCCTCGGGGCAGGGGAGACCCAGTACTTC
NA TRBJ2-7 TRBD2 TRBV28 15 CASSLPFGGLYEQYF TGTGCCAGCAGTTTACCTTTCGGGGGACTATACGAGCAGTACTTC
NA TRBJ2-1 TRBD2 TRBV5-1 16 CASSFGLAVGDNEQFF TGCGCCAGCAGCTTCGGACTAGCAGTTGGGGACAATGAGCAGTTCTTC
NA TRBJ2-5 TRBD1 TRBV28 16 CASRGTTGDIQETQYF TGTGCCAGCAGAGGGACCACAGGGGACATCCAAGAGACCCAGTACTTC
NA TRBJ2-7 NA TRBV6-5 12 CASSSPIYEQYF TGTGCCAGCAGTTCCCCAATTTACGAGCAGTACTTC
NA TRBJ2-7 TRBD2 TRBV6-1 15 CASSTTTSGTYEQYF TGTGCCAGCAGTACAACGACTAGCGGAACCTACGAGCAGTACTTC
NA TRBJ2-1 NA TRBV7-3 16 CASSPRGPQEKREQFF TGTGCCAGCAGCCCTAGGGGTCCTCAAGAGAAAAGGGAGCAGTTCTTC
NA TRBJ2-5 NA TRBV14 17 CASSQEWTGRPQETQYF TGTGCCAGCAGCCAAGAATGGACGGGACGGCCACAAGAGACCCAGTACTTC
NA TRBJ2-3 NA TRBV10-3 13 CAVGVGGTDTQYF TGTGCCGTAGGAGTGGGTGGGACAGATACGCAGTATTTT
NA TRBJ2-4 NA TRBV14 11 CASSQVNIQYF TGTGCCAGCAGCCAAGTAAACATTCAGTACTTC
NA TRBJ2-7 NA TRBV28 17 CASRLFRGPGRSYEQYF TGTGCCAGCAGACTTTTCAGGGGTCCGGGTAGATCCTACGAGCAGTACTTC
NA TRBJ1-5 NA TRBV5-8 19 CASSQPPWGSPRGYQPQHF TGTGCCAGCAGCCAGCCCCCGTGGGGCTCACCCCGGGGGTATCAGCCCCAGCATTTT
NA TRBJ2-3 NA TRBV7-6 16 CASSLDPSGLTDTQYF TGTGCCAGCAGCTTAGATCCCAGCGGATTAACAGATACGCAGTATTTT
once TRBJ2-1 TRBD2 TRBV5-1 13 CASSLAAGDEQFF TGCGCCAGCAGCTTGGCCGCGGGAGATGAGCAGTTCTTC
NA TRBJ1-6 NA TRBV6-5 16 CASSLGGSSYNSPLHF TGTGCCAGCAGTTTGGGAGGCAGCTCCTATAATTCACCCCTCCACTTT
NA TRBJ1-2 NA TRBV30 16 CAWKKSNSPTNYGYTF TGTGCCTGGAAAAAGTCCAATTCTCCCACTAACTATGGCTACACCTTC
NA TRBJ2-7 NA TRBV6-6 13 CASSGASTYEQYF TGTGCCAGCTCGGGGGCCTCCACCTACGAGCAGTACTTC
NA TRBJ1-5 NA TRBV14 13 CASSQSANQPQHF TGTGCCAGCAGCCAATCCGCCAATCAGCCCCAGCATTTT
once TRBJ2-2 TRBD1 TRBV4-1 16 CASSRIRTGNTGELFF TGCGCCAGCAGTCGAATTAGGACAGGGAACACCGGGGAGCTGTTTTTT